This record covers a single T cell receptor (beta chain). Its antigen remains unknown. In the PCR, 60 Vbeta and 13 Jbeta primers were used. Some clones are missing from TCRdb's copy, which holds only in-frame ones; the method was immunoSEQ multiplex PCR. The repertoire holds almost 70,000 clones, with more than 60% as singletons. This sample is part of a study of cytomegalovirus exposure and HLA in healthy donors. Whole-study findings and limits: Common viral pathogens were later found to be apparently linked to several of the most significant clusters.

The germline CDR1 and CDR2 sequences are SGHDT and YYEEEE. The CDR3 has 16 amino acids. Germline trimming cut 5 bases from V and 5 bases from J; bases unmatched to any gene: 10. The sequence came from a male donor in good health and CMV-seropositive. The specimen was PBMCs. This chain connects TRBV5-6 to TRBJ2-3, with TRBD2 matching over 11 bases. The CDR3: CASRRLAGGRGDTQYF. CDR3 DNA: TGTGCCAGCAGACGGCTAGCGGGGGGACGAGGAGATACGCAGTATTTT.